Described below is a single T cell receptor beta chain sequence and its context. Antigen unknown. TCRdb re-called the 5' RACE reads through MiXCR, storing one row per CDR3 protein. The data contain hundreds of thousands of distinct CDR3 sequences, less than 9.5% of them singletons. The data stem from a study of identical twins. Study results and caveats: Whereas memory repertoires showed no such difference, abundant cord blood beta clonotypes carried fewer insertions.

The CDR3 spans 15 residues. After removal of 2 bases from V and 3 bases from J, the junction contained 5 bases not matched to a gene. Germline V CDR1 and CDR2: KGHSH, LQKENI. This chain connects TRBV18 to TRBJ2-5; 8 nucleotides line up with TRBD1. Sequencing was performed on memory (CD45RO+) T cells sorted from blood. This TCR was recovered from a woman aged 18-29 years in good health. In DNA, the CDR3 is TGTGCCAGCTCACCAGGGGCAGGGGGCGAAGAGACCCAGTACTTC. It yields the protein CASSPGAGGEETQYF.